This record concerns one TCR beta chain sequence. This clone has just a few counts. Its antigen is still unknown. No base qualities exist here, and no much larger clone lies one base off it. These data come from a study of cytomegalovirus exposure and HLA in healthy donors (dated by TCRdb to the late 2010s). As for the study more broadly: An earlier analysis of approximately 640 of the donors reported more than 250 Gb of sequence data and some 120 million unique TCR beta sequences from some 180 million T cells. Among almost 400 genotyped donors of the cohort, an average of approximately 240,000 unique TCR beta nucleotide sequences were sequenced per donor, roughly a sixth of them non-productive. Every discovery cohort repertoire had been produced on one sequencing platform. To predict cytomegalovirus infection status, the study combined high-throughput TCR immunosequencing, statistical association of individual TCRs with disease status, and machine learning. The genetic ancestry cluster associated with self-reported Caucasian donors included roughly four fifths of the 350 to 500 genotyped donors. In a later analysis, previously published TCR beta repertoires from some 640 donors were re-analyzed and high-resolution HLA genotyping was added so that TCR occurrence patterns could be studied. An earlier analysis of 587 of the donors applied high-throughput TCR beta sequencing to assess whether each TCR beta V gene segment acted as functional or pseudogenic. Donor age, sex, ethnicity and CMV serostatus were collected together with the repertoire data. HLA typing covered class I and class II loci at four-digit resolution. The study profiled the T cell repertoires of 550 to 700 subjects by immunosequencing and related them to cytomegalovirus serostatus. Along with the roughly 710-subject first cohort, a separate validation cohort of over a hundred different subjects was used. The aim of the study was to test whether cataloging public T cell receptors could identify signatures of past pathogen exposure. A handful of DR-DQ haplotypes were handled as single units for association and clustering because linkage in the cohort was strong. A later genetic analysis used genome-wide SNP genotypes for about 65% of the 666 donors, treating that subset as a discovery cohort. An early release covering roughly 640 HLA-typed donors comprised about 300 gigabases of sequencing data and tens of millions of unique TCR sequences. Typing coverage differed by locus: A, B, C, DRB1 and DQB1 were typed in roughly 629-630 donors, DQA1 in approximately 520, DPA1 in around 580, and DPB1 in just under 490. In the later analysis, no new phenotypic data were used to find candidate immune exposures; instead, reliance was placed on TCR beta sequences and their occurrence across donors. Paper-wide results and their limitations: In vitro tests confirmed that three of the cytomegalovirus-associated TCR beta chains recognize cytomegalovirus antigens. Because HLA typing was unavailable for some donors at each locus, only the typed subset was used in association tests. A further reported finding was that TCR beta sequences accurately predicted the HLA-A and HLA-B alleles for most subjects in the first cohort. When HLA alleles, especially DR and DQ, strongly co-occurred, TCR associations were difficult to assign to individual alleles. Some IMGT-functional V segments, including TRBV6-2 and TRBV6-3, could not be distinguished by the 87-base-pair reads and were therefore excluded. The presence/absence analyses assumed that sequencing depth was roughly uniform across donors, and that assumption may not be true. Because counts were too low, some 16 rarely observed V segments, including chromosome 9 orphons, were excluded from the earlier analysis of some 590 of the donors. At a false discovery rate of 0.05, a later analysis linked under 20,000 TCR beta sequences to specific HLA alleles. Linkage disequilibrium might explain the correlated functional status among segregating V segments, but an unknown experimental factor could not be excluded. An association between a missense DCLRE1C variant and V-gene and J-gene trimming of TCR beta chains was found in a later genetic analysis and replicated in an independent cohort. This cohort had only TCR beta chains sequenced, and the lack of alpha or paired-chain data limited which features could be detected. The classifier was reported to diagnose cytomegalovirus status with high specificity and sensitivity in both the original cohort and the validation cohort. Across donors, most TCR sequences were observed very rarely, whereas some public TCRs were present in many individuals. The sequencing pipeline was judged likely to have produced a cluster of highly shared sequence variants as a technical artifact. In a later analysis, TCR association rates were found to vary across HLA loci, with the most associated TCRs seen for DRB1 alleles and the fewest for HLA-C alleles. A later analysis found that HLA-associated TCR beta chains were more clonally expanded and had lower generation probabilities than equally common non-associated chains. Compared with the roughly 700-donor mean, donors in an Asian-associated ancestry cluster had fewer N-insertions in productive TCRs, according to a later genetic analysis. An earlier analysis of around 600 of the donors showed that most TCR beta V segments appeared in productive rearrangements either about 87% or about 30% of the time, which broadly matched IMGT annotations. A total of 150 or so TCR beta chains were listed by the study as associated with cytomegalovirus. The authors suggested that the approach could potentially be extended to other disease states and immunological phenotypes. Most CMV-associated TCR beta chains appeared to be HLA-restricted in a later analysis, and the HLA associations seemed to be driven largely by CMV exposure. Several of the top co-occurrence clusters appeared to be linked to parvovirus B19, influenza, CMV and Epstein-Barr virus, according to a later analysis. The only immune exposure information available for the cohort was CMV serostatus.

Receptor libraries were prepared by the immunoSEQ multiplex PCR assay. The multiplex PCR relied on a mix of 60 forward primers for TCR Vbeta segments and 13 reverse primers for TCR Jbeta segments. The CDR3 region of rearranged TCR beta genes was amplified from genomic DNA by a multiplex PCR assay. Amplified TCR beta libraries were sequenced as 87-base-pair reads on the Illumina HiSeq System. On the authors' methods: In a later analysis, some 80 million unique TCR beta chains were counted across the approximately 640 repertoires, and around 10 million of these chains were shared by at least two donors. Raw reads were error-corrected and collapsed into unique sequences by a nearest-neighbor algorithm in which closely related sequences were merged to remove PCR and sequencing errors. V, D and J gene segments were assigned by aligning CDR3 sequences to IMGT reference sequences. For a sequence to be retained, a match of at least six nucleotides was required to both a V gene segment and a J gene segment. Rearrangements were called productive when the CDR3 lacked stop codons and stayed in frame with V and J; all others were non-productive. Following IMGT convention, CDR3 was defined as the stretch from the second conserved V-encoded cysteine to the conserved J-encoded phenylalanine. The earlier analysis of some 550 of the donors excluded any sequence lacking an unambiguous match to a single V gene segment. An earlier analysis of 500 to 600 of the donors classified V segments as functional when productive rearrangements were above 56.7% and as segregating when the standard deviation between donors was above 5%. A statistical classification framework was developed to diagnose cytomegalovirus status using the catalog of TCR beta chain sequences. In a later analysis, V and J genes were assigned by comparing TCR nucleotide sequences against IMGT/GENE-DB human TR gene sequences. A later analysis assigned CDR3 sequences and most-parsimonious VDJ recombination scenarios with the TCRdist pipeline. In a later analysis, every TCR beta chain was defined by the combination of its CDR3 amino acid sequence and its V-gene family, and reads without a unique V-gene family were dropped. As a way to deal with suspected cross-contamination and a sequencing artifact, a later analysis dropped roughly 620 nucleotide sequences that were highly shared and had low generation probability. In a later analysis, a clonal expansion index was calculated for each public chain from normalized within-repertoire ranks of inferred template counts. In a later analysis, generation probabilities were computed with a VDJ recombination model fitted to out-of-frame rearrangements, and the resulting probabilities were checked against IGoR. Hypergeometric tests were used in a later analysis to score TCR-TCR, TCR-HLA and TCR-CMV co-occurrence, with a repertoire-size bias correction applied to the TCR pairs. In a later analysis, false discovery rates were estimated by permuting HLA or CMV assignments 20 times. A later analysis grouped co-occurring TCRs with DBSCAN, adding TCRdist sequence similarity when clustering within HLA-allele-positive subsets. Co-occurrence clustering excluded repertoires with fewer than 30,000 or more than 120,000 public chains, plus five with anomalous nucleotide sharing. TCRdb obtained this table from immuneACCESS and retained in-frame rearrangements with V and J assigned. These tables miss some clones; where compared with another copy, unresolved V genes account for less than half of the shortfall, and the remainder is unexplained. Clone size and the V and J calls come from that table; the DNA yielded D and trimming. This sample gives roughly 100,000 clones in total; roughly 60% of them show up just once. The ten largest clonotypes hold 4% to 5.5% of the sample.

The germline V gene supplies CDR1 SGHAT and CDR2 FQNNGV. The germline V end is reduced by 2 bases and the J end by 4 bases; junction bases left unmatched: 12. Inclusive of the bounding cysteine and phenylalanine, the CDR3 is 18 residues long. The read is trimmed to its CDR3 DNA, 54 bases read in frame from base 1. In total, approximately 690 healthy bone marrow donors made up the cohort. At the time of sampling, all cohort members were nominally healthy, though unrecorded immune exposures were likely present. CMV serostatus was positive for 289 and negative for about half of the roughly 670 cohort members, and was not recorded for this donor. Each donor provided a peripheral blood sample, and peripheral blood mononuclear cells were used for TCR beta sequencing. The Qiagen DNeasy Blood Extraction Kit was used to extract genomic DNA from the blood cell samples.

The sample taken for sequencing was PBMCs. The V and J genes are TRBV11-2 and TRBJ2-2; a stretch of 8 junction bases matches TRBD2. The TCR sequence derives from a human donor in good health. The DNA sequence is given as TGTGCCAGCAGCTTAAACCTCGGGAGCGGGAGAGGCACCGGGGAGCTGTTTTTT. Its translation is CASSLNLGSGRGTGELFF.